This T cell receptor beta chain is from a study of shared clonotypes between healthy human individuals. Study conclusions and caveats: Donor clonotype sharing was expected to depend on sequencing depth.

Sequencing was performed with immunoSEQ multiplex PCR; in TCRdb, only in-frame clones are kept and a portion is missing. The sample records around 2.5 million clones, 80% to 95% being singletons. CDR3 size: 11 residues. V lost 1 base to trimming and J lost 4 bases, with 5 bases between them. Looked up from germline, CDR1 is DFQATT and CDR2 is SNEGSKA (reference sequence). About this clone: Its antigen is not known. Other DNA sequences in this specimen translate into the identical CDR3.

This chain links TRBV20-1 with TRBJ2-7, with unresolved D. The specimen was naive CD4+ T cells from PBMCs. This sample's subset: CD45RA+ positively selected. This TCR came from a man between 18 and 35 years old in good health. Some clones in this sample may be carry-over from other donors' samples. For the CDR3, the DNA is TGCAGTGCTAGAGTAGGGTACGAGCAGTACTTC. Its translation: CSARVGYEQYF.